This TCR beta chain was observed in a study of blood T cell repertoires in COVID-19. Generated by immunoSEQ multiplex PCR, the TCRdb table keeps only in-frame clones and is missing some. This table has some 89,000 clones, roughly 82% appearing once. Only a few counts were recorded for this clone. J was trimmed by 0 bases and V by 4 bases; bases with no gene match: 10. The CDR3 has 17 amino acids. Germline V gives CDR1 SGHTS, CDR2 YDEGEE. This TCR was sampled from a woman older than 75 with acute or convalescent COVID-19. The genes are TRBV5-8 and TRBJ1-1; 9 bases map to TRBD1. Sequencing was performed on peripheral blood. The chain's CDR3 is CASSQDRGNWVNTEAFF. The CDR3 nucleotides read TGTGCCAGCAGCCAGGACAGGGGAAATTGGGTGAACACTGAAGCTTTCTTT. Using reference TRBV5-8 and TRBJ1-1 for the parts outside the CDR3, the full variable domain is EAGVTQSPTHLIKTRGQQATLRCSPISGHTSVYWYQQALGLGLQFLLWYDEGEERNRGNFPPRFSGRQFPNYSSELNVNALELEDSALYLCASSQDRGNWVNTEAFFGQGTRLTVV.